The 15 T cell receptor beta chains below come from one sample, sequenced in a study of T cell responses to AZD1222 COVID-19 vaccine. The assay was immunoSEQ multiplex PCR, and TCRdb's table has in-frame clones only and misses some. Of 72,000 or so clones in the sample, about nine tenths are singletons; the top ten hold about 4.3%. Sample: peripheral blood, taken on day 0 of AZD1222 vaccination. Every receptor here comes from an adult in good health.

V usage is TRBV7-9 and J usage is TRBJ2-5; maybe TRBD1 (5 bases). Trimming left V 4 bases short and J 0 bases short, with 9 bases between. The CDR3 has 14 residues. Germline V lookup: CDR1 SEHNR, CDR2 FQNEAQ (reference sequence). The DNA for the CDR3 is TGTGCCAGCAGCTGGTCAGGGAACCAAGAGACCCAGTACTTC. Translated: CASSWSGNQETQYF.

The chain is built from TRBV10-2 and TRBJ1-2; weak D call: TRBD1 (6 bases). Trimming left V 2 bases short and J 2 bases short, with 6 bases between. Germline lookup yields CDR1 WSHSY and CDR2 SAAADI. The CDR3 consists of 13 residues. The CDR3 DNA reads as TGCGCCAGCAGTGAGGACAGGAACTATGGCTACACCTTC. Its translation is CASSEDRNYGYTF.

The chain couples TRBV11-3 to TRBJ2-7; TRBD2 agrees at 11 bases. With 9 bases clipped from V and 5 bases from J, the junction kept 18 bases outside the gene matches. Germline values: CDR1 SGHNT, CDR2 YENEEA. This CDR3 is 17 amino acids long. The CDR3 DNA is TGTGCCAGTCGACCGGGACAGACTAGCGGGAACGATGACGAGCAGTACTTC. This gives the protein CASRPGQTSGNDDEQYF.

V usage is TRBV9 and J usage is TRBJ2-5; D gene ambiguous. CDR1 SGDLS and CDR2 YYNGEE come from the germline V gene. This CDR3 region has 15 residues. V was clipped by 0 bases and J by 6 bases, with 15 bases between them. The CDR3 nucleotides read TGTGCCAGCAGCGTAGAGGGCCAGTCTGAAAAGACCCAGTACTTC. Translating it yields CASSVEGQSEKTQYF.

The rearrangement uses TRBV20-1 and TRBJ2-1, with D hard to call. The CDR3 has 11 residues. V was clipped by 0 bases and J by 7 bases, with 4 bases between them. Germline V gene sequence: CDR1 DFQATT, CDR2 SNEGSKA (reference sequence). In nucleotides, the CDR3 is TGCAGTGCTAGAGAAGCGAATGAGCAGTTCTTC. It encodes CSAREANEQFF.

This clone was counted a single time. This chain's CDR3 is CASSLRPGDQPQHF. The CDR3 nucleotides read TGCGCCAGCAGCTTGCGGCCGGGGGATCAGCCCCAGCATTTT. This rearrangement joins TRBV5-1 to TRBJ1-5, with TRBD1 as a possible D gene (5 bases). With 1 base removed from V and 5 bases from J, the gap between germline ends came to 10 bases. The CDR3 is 14 amino acids. Germline V lookup: CDR1 SGHRS, CDR2 YFSETQ.

This sequence joins TRBV6-4 and TRBJ2-7, with 8 positions matching TRBD2. The CDR3 spans 12 residues. Germline V gene sequence: CDR1 MRHNA, CDR2 SNTAGT. The junction had 6 bases not matched to a gene; V was cut back by 8 bases and J by 6 bases. The CDR3 reads CASPSGSGEQYF. The CDR3 DNA follows: TGTGCCAGCCCAAGCGGGAGCGGCGAGCAGTACTTC.

The rearrangement joins TRBV30 to TRBJ1-6; 9 nucleotides match TRBD1. The V gene end was trimmed by 5 bases and the J gene end by 10 bases; junction bases not matched to a gene: 6. CDR1 GTSNPN and CDR2 SVGIG come from the germline V gene (reference sequence). The CDR3 totals 13 residues. Here the CDR3 reads CAWGTGTFSPLHF. For the CDR3, the DNA is TGTGCCTGGGGGACAGGGACCTTCTCACCCCTCCACTTT.

This chain uses TRBV7-6 with TRBJ1-5; D not resolved. Germline V gene lookup returns CDR1 SGHVS and CDR2 FNYEAQ. CDR3 length: 14 residues. Trimming cost V 2 bases and J 5 bases, with 10 bases left between them. DNA for the CDR3: TGTGCCAGCAGCTTAATTGGCAGAGATCAGCCCCAGCATTTT. This translates into CASSLIGRDQPQHF.

The gene calls are TRBV7-3 and TRBJ1-6; no definite D call. In germline, CDR1 is SGHTA, CDR2 FQGTGA. V was cut by 1 base and J by 7 bases, with 8 bases left in between. The CDR3 is 14 amino acids. This CDR3 is CASSLMNQNSPLHF. In DNA, the CDR3 is TGTGCCAGCAGCTTAATGAATCAGAATTCACCCCTCCACTTT.

This clone came up once. The CDR3 spells CAWSVKVAGWYREKLFF. CDR3 DNA sequence: TGTGCCTGGAGTGTAAAGGTGGCGGGCTGGTATCGTGAAAAACTGTTTTTT. V and J are TRBV30 and TRBJ1-4; no reliable D call. The CDR3 is 17 residues long. CDR1 is GTSNPN, CDR2 SVGIG, per germline (reference sequence). With 0 bases removed from V and 7 bases from J, the gap between germline ends came to 21 bases.

The rearrangement joins TRBV7-9 to TRBJ2-7; D perhaps matches TRBD1 (6 bases). Trimming removed 5 bases at V and 1 base at J, with 9 bases between. The CDR3 contains 13 residues. CDR1 SEHNR and CDR2 FQNEAQ come from the germline V gene (reference sequence). The CDR3 DNA sequence: TGTGCCAGCAGCCCCACAGGGTCCTACGAGCAGTACTTC. This codes for CASSPTGSYEQYF.

Comment on this clone: Additional DNA sequences in this sample encode the identical CDR3. The chain is built from TRBV5-1 and TRBJ1-2; a weak D match, TRBD1 (5 bases). The CDR3 totals 13 residues. Germline CDR1 SGHRS, CDR2 YFSETQ. V was shortened by 2 bases and J by 2 bases, with 7 bases between the two germline ends. CDR3 coding DNA: TGCGCCAGCAGCTTATCAGGGAACTATGGCTACACCTTC. Protein product: CASSLSGNYGYTF. The full variable domain, rest sourced from reference TRBV5-1 and TRBJ1-2, is KAGVTQTPRYLIKTRGQQVTLSCSPISGHRSVSWYQQTPGQGLQFLFEYFSETQRNKGNFPGRFSGRQFSNSRSEMNVSTLELGDSALYLCASSLSGNYGYTFGSGTRLTVV.

The chain couples TRBV18 to TRBJ1-5, with a possible D match to TRBD1 (6 bases). This CDR3 region has 15 residues. Trimming took off 0 bases at V and 7 bases at J, with 13 bases between the two ends. Per the germline V gene, CDR1 is KGHSH and CDR2 is LQKENI. CDR3 region: CASSPPGRGEQPQHF. The CDR3 region has the DNA TGTGCCAGCTCACCACCCGGCAGGGGAGAACAGCCCCAGCATTTT.

The rearrangement joins TRBV29-1 to TRBJ1-2, with a weak D call TRBD1 (6 bases). From germline, CDR1 is SQVTM and CDR2 ANQGSEA. This CDR3 region has 12 residues. Trimming took 3 bases from V and 3 from J, leaving 8 bases between them. The CDR3 DNA sequence: TGCAGCGTTGAGCCAGGGGACTATGGCTACACCTTC. Translation gives CSVEPGDYGYTF.